The 28 T cell receptor beta chains listed next were all sequenced from one sample in a study of monozygotic twins with inflammatory bowel disease. Reprocessing the 5' RACE reads, TCRdb reports a single entry for every CDR3 protein and omits DNA. The table lists approximately 150,000 distinct CDR3 sequences, with about 2.6% in the top ten. The sequencing sample was made of blood. These receptor sequences come from a human donor with ulcerative colitis or Crohn's disease, or a healthy co-twin of an affected twin (not recorded which).

The V call is TRBV15, the J call TRBJ1-1; TCRdb calls TRBD1, which cannot be checked without DNA. The CDR3 covers 14 residues. Germline loops: CDR1 LNHNV, CDR2 YYDKDF (reference sequence). CDR3: CATSPMDRITEAFF.

CDR3 loop: CASSVATGVSYGYTF. V and J are TRBV9 and TRBJ1-2; the D call of TRBD1 rests on TCRdb alone, since no DNA is present to check it. The CDR3 sequence is 15 residues long. CDR1 and CDR2 (germline): SGDLS, YYNGEE.

The chain carries TRBV30 and TRBJ1-6. Germline assignment: CDR1 GTSNPN and CDR2 SVGIG (reference sequence). The CDR3 spans 13 residues. This CDR3 reads CAWSVGTNSPLHF.

The chain links TRBV4-3 to TRBJ1-1; no DNA is available, so the TRBD1 call from TCRdb remains unchecked. The germline V gene encodes CDR1 LGHNA and CDR2 YSLEER. The CDR3 is made up of 17 amino acids. The CDR3 loop reads CASSQQFAGTGTPEAFF.

The J gene is TRBJ1-2, the V gene TRBV25-1. Germline V CDR1 and CDR2: MGHDK, SYGVNS. This CDR3 spans 12 amino acids. CDR3 protein: CASMQAVGGYTF.

V is TRBV4-3 and J is TRBJ2-4. The CDR3 is made up of 17 amino acids. CDR1 LGHNA and CDR2 YSLEER come from the germline V gene. This chain's CDR3 is CASSQDQGSVSKNIQYF.

This sequence joins TRBV11-2 and TRBJ2-2; TCRdb gives TRBD2 as the D gene, but with no DNA this cannot be confirmed. The CDR3 spans 15 residues. Germline CDR1 SGHAT, CDR2 FQNNGV. The CDR3 loop is CASSPSGGGTGELFF.

The chain has TRBV29-1 and TRBJ2-5; lacking DNA, the TRBD1 call made by TCRdb goes unchecked. Germline values: CDR1 SQVTM, CDR2 ANQGSEA. The CDR3 length is 14 residues. The CDR3 loop reads CSVVHRNQEGTQYF. Looking up the rest from reference TRBV29-1 and TRBJ2-5 gives the full variable domain: SAVISQKPSRDICQRGTSLTIQCQVDSQVTMMFWYRQQPGQSLTLIATANQGSEATYESGFVIDKFPISRPNLTFSTLTVSNMSPEDSSIYLCSVVHRNQEGTQYFGPGTRLLVL.

The genes are TRBV3-1 and TRBJ2-1; the TCRdb D gene call, TRBD2, has no DNA to confirm it. The CDR3 runs 17 residues. Looked up from germline, CDR1 is LGHDT and CDR2 is YNNKEL (reference sequence). This CDR3 reads CASSQSSQRGAHNEQFF.

The CDR3 protein is CSARDGWVAFF. The J gene is TRBJ1-1, the V gene TRBV20-1. CDR3 length: 11 amino acids. Germline lookup yields CDR1 DFQATT and CDR2 SNEGSKA (reference sequence).

The rearrangement links TRBV12-3 or TRBV12-4 to TRBJ2-5; TCRdb reports TRBD2, a call that lacks DNA to check it against. The CDR3 sequence is 13 residues long. CDR3: CASSGLAEETQYF.

The genes are TRBV12-3 or TRBV12-4 and TRBJ1-2. This CDR3 comprises 14 residues. CDR3 loop: CASSTVGDSQGYTF.

The chain joins TRBV2 to TRBJ2-3. The CDR3 contains 13 residues. Germline CDR1 SNHLY, CDR2 FYNNEI. The CDR3 loop reads CASSDLSADTQYF.

This chain links TRBV5-1 with TRBJ1-5; absent DNA, TCRdb's TRBD1 call cannot be checked. This CDR3 is 15 amino acids long. Looked up from germline, CDR1 is SGHRS and CDR2 is YFSETQ. The CDR3 here is CASSLEPGAGQPQHF. Combining the CDR3 with reference TRBV5-1 and TRBJ1-5 gives the whole variable domain KAGVTQTPRYLIKTRGQQVTLSCSPISGHRSVSWYQQTPGQGLQFLFEYFSETQRNKGNFPGRFSGRQFSNSRSEMNVSTLELGDSALYLCASSLEPGAGQPQHFGDGTRLSIL.

The J gene is TRBJ2-5, the V gene TRBV20-1. Per germline, CDR1 DFQATT and CDR2 SNEGSKA (reference sequence). The CDR3 is 13 residues long. The CDR3 region is CSARVQAVETQYF.

The CDR3 region is CASSLQRAYEQYF. The rearrangement links TRBV12-3 or TRBV12-4 to TRBJ2-7; TCRdb indicates TRBD2, and absent DNA this call remains unverified. This CDR3 has 13 residues.

This rearrangement joins TRBV20-1 to TRBJ2-5. The CDR3 covers 12 residues. Per the germline V gene, CDR1 is DFQATT and CDR2 is SNEGSKA (reference sequence). The CDR3 protein is CSASPRLGTQYF.

The genes are TRBV5-1 and TRBJ1-1; TCRdb selects TRBD1, and the lack of DNA leaves this call unchecked. The CDR3 runs to 14 residues. From germline, CDR1 is SGHRS and CDR2 YFSETQ. The CDR3 spells CASSGRTGDTEAFF. The full variable domain, with the rest looked up from reference TRBV5-1 and TRBJ1-1, is KAGVTQTPRYLIKTRGQQVTLSCSPISGHRSVSWYQQTPGQGLQFLFEYFSETQRNKGNFPGRFSGRQFSNSRSEMNVSTLELGDSALYLCASSGRTGDTEAFFGQGTRLTVV.

V is TRBV3-1 and J is TRBJ2-7. The CDR3 covers 11 residues. Germline lookup yields CDR1 LGHDT and CDR2 YNNKEL (reference sequence). The CDR3 spells CASSQNQEQYF.

This chain uses TRBV20-1 with TRBJ2-1; TCRdb's D call, TRBD2, is unchecked because there is no DNA. This CDR3 contains 13 residues. Germline V gene lookup returns CDR1 DFQATT and CDR2 SNEGSKA (reference sequence). CDR3 sequence: CSVTIAVYNEQFF.

The rearrangement uses TRBV3-1 and TRBJ2-4; checking the TCRdb D call of TRBD1 is not possible without DNA. The germline gives CDR1 LGHDT, CDR2 YNNKEL (reference sequence). The CDR3 has 17 residues. The CDR3 reads CASSHAGARAAKNIQYF.

The chain recombines TRBV29-1 with TRBJ2-3; with no DNA, the TCRdb D assignment of TRBD1 cannot be verified. The CDR3 is made up of 16 amino acids. Germline CDR1 reads SQVTM; CDR2 reads ANQGSEA. The CDR3: CSVEGEQDLRTDTQYF.

This rearrangement joins TRBV27 to TRBJ1-5. This CDR3 has 13 residues. Germline CDR1 MNHEY, CDR2 SMNVEV (reference sequence). This CDR3 is CASSLSFFQPPHF.

This sequence joins TRBV7-3 and TRBJ2-7. The CDR3 contains 15 residues. In germline, CDR1 is SGHTA, CDR2 FQGTGA. The CDR3 loop is CASSLMGGSSYEQYF.

V gene TRBV9 combines with J gene TRBJ2-3; no DNA is available, so the TRBD2 call from TCRdb remains unchecked. Per the germline V gene, CDR1 is SGDLS and CDR2 is YYNGEE. This CDR3 comprises 15 residues. CDR3 protein: CASSVGGGVPDTQYF.

This sequence joins TRBV30 and TRBJ2-3; TCRdb's D gene call, TRBD1, goes unchecked for lack of DNA. CDR3 length: 17 residues. Germline V gene data show CDR1 as GTSNPN and CDR2 as SVGIG (reference sequence). The CDR3 spells CAWNPPRQGYYTDTQYF.

V gene TRBV7-2 combines with J gene TRBJ1-5; the TRBD1 assignment by TCRdb is unverifiable without DNA. Germline V gene sequence: CDR1 SGHTA, CDR2 FQGNSA. The CDR3 runs 13 residues. The CDR3 protein is CASSARQNQPQHF.

The chain uses TRBV4-1 and TRBJ1-1. CDR3 length equals 15 residues. Germline V CDR1 and CDR2: MGHRA, YSYEKL. CDR3 region: CASSQEGMRISEAFF.